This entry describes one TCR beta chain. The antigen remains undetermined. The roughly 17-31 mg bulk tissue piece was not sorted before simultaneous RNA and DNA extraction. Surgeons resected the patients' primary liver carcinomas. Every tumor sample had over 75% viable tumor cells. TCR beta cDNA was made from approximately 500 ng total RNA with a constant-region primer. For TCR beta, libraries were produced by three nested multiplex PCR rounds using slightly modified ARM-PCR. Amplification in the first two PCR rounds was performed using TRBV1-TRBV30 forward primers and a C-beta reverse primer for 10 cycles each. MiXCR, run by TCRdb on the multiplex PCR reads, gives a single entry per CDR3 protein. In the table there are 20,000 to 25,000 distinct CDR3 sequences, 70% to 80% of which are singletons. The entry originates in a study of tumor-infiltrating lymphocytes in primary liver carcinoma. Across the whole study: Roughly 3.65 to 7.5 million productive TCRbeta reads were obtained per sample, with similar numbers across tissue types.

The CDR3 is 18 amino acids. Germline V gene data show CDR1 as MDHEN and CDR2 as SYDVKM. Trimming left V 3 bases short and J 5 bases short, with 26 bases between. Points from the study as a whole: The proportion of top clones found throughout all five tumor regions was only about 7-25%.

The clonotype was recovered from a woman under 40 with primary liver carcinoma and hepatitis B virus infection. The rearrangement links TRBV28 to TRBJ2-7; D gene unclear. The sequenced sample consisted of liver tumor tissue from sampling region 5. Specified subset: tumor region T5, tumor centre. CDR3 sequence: CASSLGLVSRVYSDEQYF. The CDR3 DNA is TGTGCCAGCAGTTTGGGCTTGGTAAGCCGGGTATATTCCGACGAGCAGTACTTC.